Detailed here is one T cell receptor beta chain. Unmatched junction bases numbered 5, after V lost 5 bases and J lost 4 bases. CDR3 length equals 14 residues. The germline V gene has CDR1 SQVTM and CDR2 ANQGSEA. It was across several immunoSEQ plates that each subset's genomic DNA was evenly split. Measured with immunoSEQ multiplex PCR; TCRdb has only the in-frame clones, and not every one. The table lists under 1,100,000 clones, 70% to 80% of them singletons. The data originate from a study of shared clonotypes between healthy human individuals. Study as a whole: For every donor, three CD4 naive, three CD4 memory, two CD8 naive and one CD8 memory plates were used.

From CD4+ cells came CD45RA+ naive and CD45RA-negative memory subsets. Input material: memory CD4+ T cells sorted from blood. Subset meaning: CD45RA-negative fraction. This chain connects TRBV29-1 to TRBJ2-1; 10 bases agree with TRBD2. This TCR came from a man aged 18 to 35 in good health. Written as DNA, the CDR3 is TGCAGCGTTACGCCTAGCGGGAGATACAATGAGCAGTTCTTC. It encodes CSVTPSGRYNEQFF.